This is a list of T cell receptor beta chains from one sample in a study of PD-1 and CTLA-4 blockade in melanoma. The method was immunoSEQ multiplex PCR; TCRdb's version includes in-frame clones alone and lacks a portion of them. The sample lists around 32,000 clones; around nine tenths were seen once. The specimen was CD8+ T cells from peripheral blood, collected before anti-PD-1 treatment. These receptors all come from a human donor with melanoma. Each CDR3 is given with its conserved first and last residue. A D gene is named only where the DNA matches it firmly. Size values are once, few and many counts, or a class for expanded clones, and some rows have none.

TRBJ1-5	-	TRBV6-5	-	TGTGCCAGCAGAAGGCAGGATGATCAGCCCCAGCATTTT	CASRRQDDQPQHF
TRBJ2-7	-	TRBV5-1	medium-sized	TGCGCCAGCAGCTTGTTTACGGTGGACGAGCAGTACTTC	CASSLFTVDEQYF
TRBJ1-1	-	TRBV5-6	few	TGTGCCAGCAGCTTGTCCAGGGTCACTGAAGCTTTCTTT	CASSLSRVTEAFF
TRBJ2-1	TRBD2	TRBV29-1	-	TGCAGCGTTGGACTAGCGTCCTACAATGAGCAGTTCTTC	CSVGLASYNEQFF
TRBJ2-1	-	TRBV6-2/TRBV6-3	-	TGTGCCAGCAGTTTGTCCCGGGACTTTATCTCCTACAATGAGCAGTTCTTC	CASSLSRDFISYNEQFF
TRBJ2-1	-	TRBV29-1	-	TGCAGCGTTGAAGATCATCCGGACTCTTACAATGAGCAGTTCTTC	CSVEDHPDSYNEQFF
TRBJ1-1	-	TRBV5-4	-	TGTGCCAGCAGCTCGAACCCAGGGACGGTCGGCACTGAAGCTTTCTTT	CASSSNPGTVGTEAFF
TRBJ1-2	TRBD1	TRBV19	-	TGTGCCAGTAGTGTCACAGGGGGCAGCGGCTACACCTTC	CASSVTGGSGYTF
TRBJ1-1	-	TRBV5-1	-	TGCGCCAGCAGCAGGGACCGGGACTTCACTGAAGCTTTCTTT	CASSRDRDFTEAFF
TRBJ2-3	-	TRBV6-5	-	TGTGCCAGCAGTTACGGTCAGGCGCGCACAGATACGCAGTATTTT	CASSYGQARTDTQYF
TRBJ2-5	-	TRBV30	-	TGTGCCTGGAGGGAAGACCAAGAGACCCAGTACTTC	CAWREDQETQYF
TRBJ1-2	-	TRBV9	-	TGTGCCAGCCAGGCTGGGGGAGTAGGCTACACCTTC	CASQAGGVGYTF
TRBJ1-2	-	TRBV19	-	TGTGCCAGTAACCGGGGGGGGCCTGGCTACACCTTC	CASNRGGPGYTF
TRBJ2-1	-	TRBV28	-	TGTGCCAGCAGTTTAGGATTGGACAATGAGCAGTTCTTC	CASSLGLDNEQFF
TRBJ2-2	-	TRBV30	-	TGTGCCTGGAGTGGTTATGACACCGGGGAGCTGTTTTTT	CAWSGYDTGELFF
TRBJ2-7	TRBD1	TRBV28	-	TGTGCCAGCAGCCCCCCCGGACAGGGCGCCTACGAGCAGTACTTC	CASSPPGQGAYEQYF
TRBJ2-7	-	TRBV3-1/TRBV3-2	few	TGTGCCAGCAGCCAAGGGGGGGCCTACGAGCAGTACTTC	CASSQGGAYEQYF
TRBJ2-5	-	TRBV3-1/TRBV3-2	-	TGTGCCAGCAGCCTGCTGCCCCGAGATCCCAGGGGGGTACAAGAGACCCAGTACTTC	CASSLLPRDPRGVQETQYF
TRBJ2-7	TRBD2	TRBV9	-	TGTGCCAGCAGCGTAGGCGGCGGGAGGGCCGACGAGCAGTACTTC	CASSVGGGRADEQYF
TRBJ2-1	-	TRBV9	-	TGTGCCAGCAAGGAAGATTACCTGGCCAATGAGCAGTTCTTC	CASKEDYLANEQFF
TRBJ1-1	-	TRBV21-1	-	TGTGCCAGCAGCAAATTGGAGGGTCAGGTTCAGGACACTGAAGCTTTCTTT	CASSKLEGQVQDTEAFF
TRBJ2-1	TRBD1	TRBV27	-	TGTGCCAGCAGTTTGACAGGGGCGGGCAATGAGCAGTTCTTC	CASSLTGAGNEQFF
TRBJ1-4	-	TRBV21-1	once	TGTGCCAGCAGCACCCAAGTATATTGTCTCCGGGTACGAGAAAAACTGTTTTTT	CASSTQVYCLRVREKLFF
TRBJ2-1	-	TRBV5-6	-	TGTGCCAGCAGCTTGGTGGAAGGCAATGAGCAGTTCTTC	CASSLVEGNEQFF
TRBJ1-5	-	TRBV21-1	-	TGTGCCAGCAGCAAAGGGTACCACAGGGGGCGATGGCAGCCCCAGCATTTT	CASSKGYHRGRWQPQHF
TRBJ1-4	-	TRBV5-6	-	TGTGCCAGCAGTCAAGGGGAAGGGGACGGTGAAAAACTGTTTTTT	CASSQGEGDGEKLFF
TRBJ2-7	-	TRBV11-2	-	TGTGCCAGCAGCTTAGCTTCCAGTAACTACGAGCAGTACTTC	CASSLASSNYEQYF
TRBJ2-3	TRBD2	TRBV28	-	TGTGCCAGCATCCTCCGGCTAGCGGGAGGATCAGATACGCAGTATTTT	CASILRLAGGSDTQYF
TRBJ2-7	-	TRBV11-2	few	TGTGCCAGCAGCTTAAAAGGGGGCTACGAGCAGTACTTC	CASSLKGGYEQYF
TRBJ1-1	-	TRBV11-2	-	TGTGCCAGCACTCTACGGGCAGACACTGAAGCTTTCTTT	CASTLRADTEAFF
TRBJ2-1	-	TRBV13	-	TGTGCCAGCAGCTTAGTGGCAGTGGAAGGGGACGAGCAGTTCTTC	CASSLVAVEGDEQFF
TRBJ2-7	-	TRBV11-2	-	TGTGCCAGCAGCTTAGGAGCGGACTCACTTACCTACGAGCAGTACTTC	CASSLGADSLTYEQYF
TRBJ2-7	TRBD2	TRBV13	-	TGTGCCAGCAGCTTAGGGGCTAGCGGGAGCTACGAGCAGTACTTC	CASSLGASGSYEQYF
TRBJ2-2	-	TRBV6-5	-	TGTGCCAGCAGTCCCTCATCTGCAGATGGGGAGCTGTTTTTT	CASSPSSADGELFF
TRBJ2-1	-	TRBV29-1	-	TGCAGCGTTGGGGCGGTGGACTACAATGAGCAGTTCTTC	CSVGAVDYNEQFF